This TCR beta chain was captured by sequencing in a study of regulatory and conventional T cells in breast cancer (dated by TCRdb to the mid-2010s). Trimming accounts for 5 bases at V and 0 bases at J, while the number of junction bases matched to no gene is 9. The CDR3 sequence holds 17 residues, the cysteine and phenylalanine included. Just CDR3 DNA is preserved here, 51 bases in frame from base 1. CDR1 and CDR2 are drawn from the germline V gene (reference sequence): SEHNR, FQNEAQ. The library was produced with PCR. TCRdb names Illumina MiSeq as the instrument used. TCRdb reprocessed the public reads (quality trimming at Q25 with fastp, clone calling with MiXCR) and kept in-frame beta chains. Each CDR3 protein appears once, grouped with its most common genes and DNA. The sample table contains over 15,000 distinct CDR3 sequences; only one count was recorded for around 30% of them. The ten largest clones add up to approximately 1.6% of the sample.

As to this clonotype: Which antigen it targets is not known. The sample holds no much larger clone one base away, and base qualities are not on file.

The TCR was taken from a female donor in good health. The source material was conventional T cells from blood. The receptor chain draws on TRBV7-9 and TRBJ2-3, with TRBD1 matching 9 junction bases. The CDR3 amino acid sequence is: CASSPGPGTGSTDTQYF. The nucleotide sequence is given as TGTGCCAGCAGCCCAGGTCCCGGGACAGGGAGCACAGATACGCAGTATTTT. Joined to the reference TRBV7-9 and TRBJ2-3 proteins, this CDR3 gives the full variable domain: DTGVSQNPRHKITKRGQNVTFRCDPISEHNRLYWYRQTLGQGPEFLTYFQNEAQLEKSRLLSDRFSAERPKGSFSTLEIQRTEQGDSAMYLCASSPGPGTGSTDTQYFGPGTRLTVL.